These T cell receptor beta chains were read from a single sample in a study of OX40 agonist ivuxolimab in advanced cancers. Clones were read by immunoSEQ multiplex PCR, and TCRdb kept only the in-frame ones, dropping some. The sample has 65,000 to 85,000 clones, around four fifths seen once. The sample was CD4+ or CD8+ T cells sorted from blood, taken in a trial of the OX40 agonist ivuxolimab. These receptors all stem from an adult with an advanced solid tumor such as melanoma, head and neck, liver or kidney cancer. The CDR3 runs from the conserved cysteine through the conserved F or W. A D gene is named only where the DNA matches it firmly. The size entry is marked missing in some rows and otherwise reads once, few, many or a size class.

cdr3_nt cdr3_aa d_call j_call clone_size v_call
TGCGGGGCCTTACAAGAGACCCAGTACTTC CGALQETQYF - TRBJ2-5 once TRBV20-1
TGTGCCAGCCTCCGATTCGGGAGCCTGGGCACGCAAGAGACCCAGTACTTC CASLRFGSLGTQETQYF - TRBJ2-5 - TRBV2
TGTGCCAGCTGCACTAGCGGGGGTTCCACAGATACGCAGTATTTT CASCTSGGSTDTQYF TRBD2 TRBJ2-3 - TRBV6-1
TGTGCTAGTCGGGACAACTACGAGCAGTACTTC CASRDNYEQYF - TRBJ2-7 - TRBV12-5
TGTGCCAGCAAAACCGAGGGATCCGACACCGGGGAGCTGTTTTTT CASKTEGSDTGELFF - TRBJ2-2 - TRBV2
TGTGCCAGCGGAGGCAGCGGCCAAGAGACCCAGTACTTC CASGGSGQETQYF - TRBJ2-5 - TRBV6-1
TGTGCTAGTGGTTTGGCAAACCCCACCTCGGTCAATCAGCCCCAGCATTTT CASGLANPTSVNQPQHF - TRBJ1-5 - TRBV12-5
TGTGCCACCAGCAGACGAAGCACCGGGGAGCTGTTTTTT CATSRRSTGELFF - TRBJ2-2 once TRBV15
TGTGCCTGGTCACTTACCTACGAGCAGTACTTC CAWSLTYEQYF - TRBJ2-7 - TRBV30
TGTGCCAGTAGTATGGGGCAGTTCTACGAGCAGTACTTC CASSMGQFYEQYF - TRBJ2-7 - TRBV19
TGTGCCAGCAAGCCCCGCCGGGACTTACTACTGAACACTGAAGCTTTCTTT CASKPRRDLLLNTEAFF - TRBJ1-1 - TRBV11-2
TGTGCCTGGAGTGTGTGGGGCACAGGTAATTCACCCCTCCACTTT CAWSVWGTGNSPLHF - TRBJ1-6 few TRBV30
TGTGCCAGCAACGAACGACAGGGTGGCCAAGAGACCCAGTACTTC CASNERQGGQETQYF TRBD1 TRBJ2-5 - TRBV6-1
TGTGCCAGTAGTGGCTTTCCTAGCACAGATACGCAGTATTTT CASSGFPSTDTQYF - TRBJ2-3 once TRBV19
TGTGCCAGCAGCCAATTCGGAGTAAACAATGAGCAGTTCTTC CASSQFGVNNEQFF - TRBJ2-1 - TRBV14
TGTGCCAGTAGAGTCTGGGATGGCTACACCTTC CASRVWDGYTF - TRBJ1-2 - TRBV19
TGTGCCAGCAGTTCCGGACTAGCGTGGACCTACGAGCAGTACTTC CASSSGLAWTYEQYF TRBD2 TRBJ2-7 - TRBV7-2
TGTGCCAGCAGCGTTAGGACAGGGATGCGGTCAGATACGCAGTATTTT CASSVRTGMRSDTQYF TRBD1 TRBJ2-3 - TRBV9
TGTGCCAGTAGTATCGGTTGGAGGGACCACAGCGGGGAGCTGTTTTTT CASSIGWRDHSGELFF - TRBJ2-2 - TRBV19
TGTGCCAGCAGTAGGGACTTCTACGAGCAGTACTTC CASSRDFYEQYF - TRBJ2-7 - TRBV6-5
TGTGCTAGTGGTTTGGTATTTCTCGGCCGGGGCGAGACTGAAGCTTTCTTT CASGLVFLGRGETEAFF - TRBJ1-1 once TRBV12-5
TGTGCCAGCAGCTCGCGGGCCTCTGGGGCCAACGTCCTGACTTTC CASSSRASGANVLTF - TRBJ2-6 - TRBV7-2
TGTGCCAGCAGCAATAAAGCGGGCTACTACCAAGAGACCCAGTACTTC CASSNKAGYYQETQYF - TRBJ2-5 - TRBV27
TGTGCCAGCCCGAAAGACAGGGGATCTTACGAGCAGTACTTC CASPKDRGSYEQYF TRBD1 TRBJ2-7 - TRBV14
TGTGCCAGTAGTATCTCTCCCCCCGGGACTAGCGGGAGGTACAATGAGCAGTTCTTC CASSISPPGTSGRYNEQFF TRBD2 TRBJ2-1 - TRBV19
TGTGCCAGCAGCGCGAGGGACGTCGGACGCCCAGATACGCAGTATTTT CASSARDVGRPDTQYF - TRBJ2-3 - TRBV9
TGTGCCAGTATAAGTGGGGGGGCCTCGAACACTGAAGCTTTCTTT CASISGGASNTEAFF - TRBJ1-1 - TRBV19
TGTGCCAGCAGTTCGAGAGCGGGACTAGCGGGGGGCCAGGGAGATACGCAGTATTTT CASSSRAGLAGGQGDTQYF TRBD2 TRBJ2-3 - TRBV7-2
TGTGCCAGCAGACTAGTAGCCCTTGAGCAGTACTTC CASRLVALEQYF - TRBJ2-7 - TRBV2
TGTGCCAGCAGCCTTGGACAGGGGGCCACAGATACGCAGTATTTT CASSLGQGATDTQYF TRBD1 TRBJ2-3 - TRBV7-6
TGTGCCACCAGCAGAGATGACCTAATGGGCTCCTACAATGAGCAGTTCTTC CATSRDDLMGSYNEQFF - TRBJ2-1 - TRBV15
TGTGCCAGCTCACCACGAGAGCGGGGAGAGTCTGGGGCCAACGTCCTGACTTTC CASSPRERGESGANVLTF TRBD2 TRBJ2-6 - TRBV18
TGTGCCAGCAGCGCCTCCGATACCCACGGTTACAATGAGCAGTTCTTC CASSASDTHGYNEQFF - TRBJ2-1 once TRBV9
TGTGCCAGCAGCCCCTATACTACTCAAGACAGGGCTAACGAGCAGTACTTC CASSPYTTQDRANEQYF TRBD1 TRBJ2-7 - TRBV4-2
TGTGCCAGCAGTCTCCGACAGGGCGGCGAGCAGTACTTC CASSLRQGGEQYF TRBD1 TRBJ2-7 - TRBV27